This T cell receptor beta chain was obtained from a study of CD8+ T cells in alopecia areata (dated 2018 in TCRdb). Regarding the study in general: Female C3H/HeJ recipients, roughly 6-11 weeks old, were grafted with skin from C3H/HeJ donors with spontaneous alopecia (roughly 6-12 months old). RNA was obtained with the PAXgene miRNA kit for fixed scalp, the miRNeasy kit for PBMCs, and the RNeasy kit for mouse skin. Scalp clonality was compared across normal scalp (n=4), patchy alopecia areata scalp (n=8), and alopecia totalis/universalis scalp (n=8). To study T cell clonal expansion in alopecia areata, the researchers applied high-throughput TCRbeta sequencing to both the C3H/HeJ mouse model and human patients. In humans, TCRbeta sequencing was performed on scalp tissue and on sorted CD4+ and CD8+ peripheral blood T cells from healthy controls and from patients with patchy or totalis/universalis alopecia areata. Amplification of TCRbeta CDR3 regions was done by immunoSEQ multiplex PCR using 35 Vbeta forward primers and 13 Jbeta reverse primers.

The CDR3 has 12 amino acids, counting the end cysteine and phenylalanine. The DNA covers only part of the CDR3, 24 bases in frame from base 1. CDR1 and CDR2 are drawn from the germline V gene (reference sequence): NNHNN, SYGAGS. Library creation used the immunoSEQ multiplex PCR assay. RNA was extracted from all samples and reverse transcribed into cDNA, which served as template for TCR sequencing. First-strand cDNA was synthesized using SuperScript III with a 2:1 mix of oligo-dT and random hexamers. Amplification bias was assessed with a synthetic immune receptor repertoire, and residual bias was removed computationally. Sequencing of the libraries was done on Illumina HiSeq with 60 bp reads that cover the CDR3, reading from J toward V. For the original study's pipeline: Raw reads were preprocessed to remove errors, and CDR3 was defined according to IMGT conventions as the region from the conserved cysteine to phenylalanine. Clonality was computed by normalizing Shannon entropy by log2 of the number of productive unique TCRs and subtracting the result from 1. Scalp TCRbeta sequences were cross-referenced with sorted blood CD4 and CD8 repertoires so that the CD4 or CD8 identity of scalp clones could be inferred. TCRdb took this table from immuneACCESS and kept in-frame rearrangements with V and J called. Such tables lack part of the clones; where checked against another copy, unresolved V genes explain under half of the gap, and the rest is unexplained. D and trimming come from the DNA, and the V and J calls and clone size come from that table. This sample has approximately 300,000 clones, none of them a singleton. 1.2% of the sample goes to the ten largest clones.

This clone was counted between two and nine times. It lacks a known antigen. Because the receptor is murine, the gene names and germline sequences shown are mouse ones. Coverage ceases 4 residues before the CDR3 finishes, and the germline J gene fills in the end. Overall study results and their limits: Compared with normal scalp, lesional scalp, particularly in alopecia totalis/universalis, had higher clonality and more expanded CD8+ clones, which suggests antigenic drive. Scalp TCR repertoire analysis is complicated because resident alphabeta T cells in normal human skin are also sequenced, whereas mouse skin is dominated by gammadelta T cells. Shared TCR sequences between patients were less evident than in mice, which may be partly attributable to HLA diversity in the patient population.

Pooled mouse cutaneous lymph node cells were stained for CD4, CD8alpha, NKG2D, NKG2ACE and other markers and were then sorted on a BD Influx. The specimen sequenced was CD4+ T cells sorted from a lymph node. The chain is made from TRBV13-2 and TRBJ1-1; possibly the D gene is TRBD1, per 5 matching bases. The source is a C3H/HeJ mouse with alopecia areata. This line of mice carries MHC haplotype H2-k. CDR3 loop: CASGDPTEEVFF. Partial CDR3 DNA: TGTGCCAGCGGTGATCCGACAGAA.